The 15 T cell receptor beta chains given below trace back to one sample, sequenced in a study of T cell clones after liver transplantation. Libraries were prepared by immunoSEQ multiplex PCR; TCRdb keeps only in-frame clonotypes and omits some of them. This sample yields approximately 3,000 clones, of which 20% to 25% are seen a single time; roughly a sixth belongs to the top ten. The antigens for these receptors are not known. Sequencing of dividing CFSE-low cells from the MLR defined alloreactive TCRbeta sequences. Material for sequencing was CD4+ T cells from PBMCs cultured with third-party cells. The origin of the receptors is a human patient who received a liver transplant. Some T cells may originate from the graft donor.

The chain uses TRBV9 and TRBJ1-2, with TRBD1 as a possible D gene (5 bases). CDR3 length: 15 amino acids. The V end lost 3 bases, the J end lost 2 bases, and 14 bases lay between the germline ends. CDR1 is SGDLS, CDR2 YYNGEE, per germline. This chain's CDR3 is CASSARKGRNYGYTF. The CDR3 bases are TGTGCCAGCAGCGCGCGGAAGGGGCGAAACTATGGCTACACCTTC.

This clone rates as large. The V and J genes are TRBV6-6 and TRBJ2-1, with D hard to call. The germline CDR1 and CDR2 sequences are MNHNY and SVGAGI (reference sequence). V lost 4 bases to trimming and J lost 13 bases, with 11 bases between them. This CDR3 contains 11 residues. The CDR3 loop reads CASSLRGFQFF. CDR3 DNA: TGTGCCAGCAGTTTGAGAGGCTTTCAGTTCTTC.

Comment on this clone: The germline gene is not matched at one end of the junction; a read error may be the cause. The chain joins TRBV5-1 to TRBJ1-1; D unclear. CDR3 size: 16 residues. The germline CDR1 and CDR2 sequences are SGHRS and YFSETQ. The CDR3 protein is CASSPNPAWKSTEACF. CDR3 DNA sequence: TGCGCCAGCAGCCCCAACCCCGCCTGGAAATCCACTGAAGCTTGCTTT.

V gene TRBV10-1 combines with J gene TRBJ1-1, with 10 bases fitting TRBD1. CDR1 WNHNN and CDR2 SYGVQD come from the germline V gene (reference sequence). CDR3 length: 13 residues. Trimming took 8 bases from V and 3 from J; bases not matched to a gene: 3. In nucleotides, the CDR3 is TGCGCCAGCCCCGGGACAGGGGACACTGAAGCTTTCTTT. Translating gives CASPGTGDTEAFF.

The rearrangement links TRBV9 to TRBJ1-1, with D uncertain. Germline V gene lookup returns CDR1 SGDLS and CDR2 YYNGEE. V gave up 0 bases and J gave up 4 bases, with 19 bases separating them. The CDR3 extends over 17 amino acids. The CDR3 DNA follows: TGTGCCAGCAGCGTAGTTAGGGTTGGGGTCCTCGGCACTGAAGCTTTCTTT. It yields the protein CASSVVRVGVLGTEAFF.

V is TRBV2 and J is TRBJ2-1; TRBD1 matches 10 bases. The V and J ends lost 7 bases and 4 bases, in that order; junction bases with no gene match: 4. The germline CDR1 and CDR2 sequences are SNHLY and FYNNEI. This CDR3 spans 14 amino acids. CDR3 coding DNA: TGTGCCAGCACCGGGGACAGGGGTTACAATGAGCAGTTCTTC. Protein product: CASTGDRGYNEQFF.

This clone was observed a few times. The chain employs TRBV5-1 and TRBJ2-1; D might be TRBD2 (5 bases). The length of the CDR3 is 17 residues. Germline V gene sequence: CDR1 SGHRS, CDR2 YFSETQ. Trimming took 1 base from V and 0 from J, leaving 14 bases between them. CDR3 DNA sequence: TGCGCCAGCAGCTTGTCGGCTAGCCGGAGCTCCTACAATGAGCAGTTCTTC. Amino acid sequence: CASSLSASRSSYNEQFF.

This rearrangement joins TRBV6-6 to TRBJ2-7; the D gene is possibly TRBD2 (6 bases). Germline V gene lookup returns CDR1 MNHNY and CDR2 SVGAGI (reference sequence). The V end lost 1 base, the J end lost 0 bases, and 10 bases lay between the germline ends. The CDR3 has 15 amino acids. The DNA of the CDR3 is TGTGCCAGCAGTTACTTCGGGGGTACCTCCTACGAGCAGTACTTC. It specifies CASSYFGGTSYEQYF.

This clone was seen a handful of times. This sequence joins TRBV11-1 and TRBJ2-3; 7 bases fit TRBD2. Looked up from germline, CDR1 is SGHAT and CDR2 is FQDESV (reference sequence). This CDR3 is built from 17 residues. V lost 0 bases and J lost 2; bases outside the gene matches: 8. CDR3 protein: CASSLASVGLDTDTQYF. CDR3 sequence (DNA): TGTGCCAGCAGCTTAGCGTCCGTAGGACTAGACACAGATACGCAGTATTTT.

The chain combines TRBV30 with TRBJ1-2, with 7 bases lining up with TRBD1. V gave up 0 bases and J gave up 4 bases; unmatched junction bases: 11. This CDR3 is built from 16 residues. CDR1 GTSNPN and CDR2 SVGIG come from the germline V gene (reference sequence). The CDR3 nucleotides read TGTGCCTGGAGTGTCGTAACCCCGACAGGGCCCTATGGCTACACCTTC. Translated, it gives CAWSVVTPTGPYGYTF.

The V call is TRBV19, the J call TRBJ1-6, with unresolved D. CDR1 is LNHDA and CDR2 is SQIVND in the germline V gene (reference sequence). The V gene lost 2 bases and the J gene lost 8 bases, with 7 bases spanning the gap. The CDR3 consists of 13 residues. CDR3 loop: CASSIRAHSPLHF. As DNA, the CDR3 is TGTGCCAGTAGTATAAGGGCCCATTCACCCCTCCACTTT.

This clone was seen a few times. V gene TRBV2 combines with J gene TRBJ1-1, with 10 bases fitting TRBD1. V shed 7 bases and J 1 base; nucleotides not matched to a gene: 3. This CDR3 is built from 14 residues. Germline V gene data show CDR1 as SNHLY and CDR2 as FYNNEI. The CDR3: CASKRDRGNTEAFF. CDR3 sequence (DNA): TGTGCCAGCAAACGGGACAGGGGGAACACTGAAGCTTTCTTT.

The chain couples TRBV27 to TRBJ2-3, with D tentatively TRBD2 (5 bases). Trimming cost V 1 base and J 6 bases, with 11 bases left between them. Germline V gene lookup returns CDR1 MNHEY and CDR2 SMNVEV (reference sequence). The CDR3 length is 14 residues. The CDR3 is CASSLFPSGDTQYF. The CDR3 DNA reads TGTGCCAGCAGTTTATTCCCGTCGGGGGATACGCAGTATTTT.

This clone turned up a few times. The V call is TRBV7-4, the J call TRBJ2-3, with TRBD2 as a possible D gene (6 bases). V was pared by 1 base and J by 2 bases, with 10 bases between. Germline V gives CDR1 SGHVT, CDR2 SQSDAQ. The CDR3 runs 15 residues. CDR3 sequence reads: CASSLGLAFTDTQYF. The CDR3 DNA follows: TGTGCCAGCAGCTTAGGCCTAGCGTTCACAGATACGCAGTATTTT.

DNA for the CDR3: TGTGCCTGGGACAGTTCCATTTCACCCCTCCACTTT. Translated: CAWDSSISPLHF. This chain joins TRBV30 and TRBJ1-6; perhaps TRBD1 as D (5 bases). The V end was cut by 5 bases, the J end by 9 bases, with 11 bases between. Germline assignment: CDR1 GTSNPN and CDR2 SVGIG (reference sequence). CDR3 size: 12 residues. Full variable domain (remainder filled in from reference TRBV30 and TRBJ1-6): SQTIHQWPATLVQPVGSPLSLECTVEGTSNPNLYWYRQAAGRGLQLLFYSVGIGQISSEVPQNLSASRPQDRQFILSSKKLLLSDSGFYLCAWDSSISPLHFGNGTRLTVT.